The clone carrying this T cell receptor beta chain was seen a single time. V trimming: 4 bases; J trimming: 6 bases; junction bases outside the gene matches: 17. CDR3 length equals 16 residues. CDR1 is GTSNPN and CDR2 is SVGIG in the germline V gene (reference sequence). The naive CD8 subset, CD45RO-negative cells positively selected for CCR7, excluded terminally differentiated effector memory CD45RA+ cells. The data were taken from a study of shared clonotypes between healthy human individuals. Profiled with immunoSEQ multiplex PCR; TCRdb holds only in-frame clones, not every one. The repertoire holds some 2.1 million clones, less than 95% seen once, with approximately 1.2% in the top ten.

The rearrangement uses TRBV30 and TRBJ2-7; 8 positions agree with TRBD1. Sequenced sample: naive CD8+ T cells sorted from blood. This clonotype was obtained from a man between 18 and 35 years old in good health. CDR3 loop: CAWIGPRRQGRTEQYF. CDR3 DNA: TGTGCCTGGATCGGACCCCGTCGACAGGGGCGAACCGAGCAGTACTTC.